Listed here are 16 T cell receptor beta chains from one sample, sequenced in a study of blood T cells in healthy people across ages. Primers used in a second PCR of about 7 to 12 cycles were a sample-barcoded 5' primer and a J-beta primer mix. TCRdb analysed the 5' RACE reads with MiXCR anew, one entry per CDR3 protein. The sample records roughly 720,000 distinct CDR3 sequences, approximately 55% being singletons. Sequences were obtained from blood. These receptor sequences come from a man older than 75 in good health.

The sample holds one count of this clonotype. CDR3 amino acids: CASILRGYNGYTF. The CDR3 DNA reads TGTGCCAGCATTTTGAGGGGGTATAATGGCTACACCTTC. The chain is built from TRBV25-1 and TRBJ1-2, with D tentatively TRBD1 (6 bases). The CDR3 totals 13 residues. The germline CDR1 and CDR2 sequences are MGHDK and SYGVNS. The germline V and J ends were trimmed by 7 bases and 6 bases, with 15 bases remaining between them.

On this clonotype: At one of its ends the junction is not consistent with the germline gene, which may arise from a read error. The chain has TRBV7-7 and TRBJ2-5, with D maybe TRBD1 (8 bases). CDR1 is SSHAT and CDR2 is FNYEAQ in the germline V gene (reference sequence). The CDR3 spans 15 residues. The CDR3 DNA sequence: TGTGCTAGCAGCAAAACAGGGGGGGGCCAAGAGACCCAGTACTTC. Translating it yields CASSKTGGGQETQYF.

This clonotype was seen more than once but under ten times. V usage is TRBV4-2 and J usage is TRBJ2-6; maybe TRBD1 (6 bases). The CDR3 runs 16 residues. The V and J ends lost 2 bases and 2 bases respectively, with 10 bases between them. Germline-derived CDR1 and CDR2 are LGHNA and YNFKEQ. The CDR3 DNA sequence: TGTGCCAGCAGCCAAACCAACAGGGCTGGGGCCAACGTCCTGACTTTC. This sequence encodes CASSQTNRAGANVLTF.

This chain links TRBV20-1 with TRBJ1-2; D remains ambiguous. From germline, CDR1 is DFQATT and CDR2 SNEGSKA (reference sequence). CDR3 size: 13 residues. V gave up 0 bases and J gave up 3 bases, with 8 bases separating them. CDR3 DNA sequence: TGCAGTGCTAGAGATGGCGCGGACTATGGCTACACCTTC. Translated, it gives CSARDGADYGYTF.

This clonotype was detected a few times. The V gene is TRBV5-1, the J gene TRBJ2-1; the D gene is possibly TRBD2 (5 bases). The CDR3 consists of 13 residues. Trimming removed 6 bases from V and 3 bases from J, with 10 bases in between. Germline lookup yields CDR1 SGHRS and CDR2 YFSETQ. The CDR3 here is CASNTGVYNEQFF. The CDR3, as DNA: TGCGCCAGCAATACCGGGGTCTACAATGAGCAGTTCTTC.

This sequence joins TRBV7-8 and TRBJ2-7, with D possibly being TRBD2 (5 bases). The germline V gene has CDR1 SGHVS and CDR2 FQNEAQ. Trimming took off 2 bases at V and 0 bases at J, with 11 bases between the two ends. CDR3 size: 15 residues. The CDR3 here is CASSLSGFYSYEQYF. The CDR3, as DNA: TGTGCCAGCAGCTTAAGCGGATTTTACTCCTACGAGCAGTACTTC.

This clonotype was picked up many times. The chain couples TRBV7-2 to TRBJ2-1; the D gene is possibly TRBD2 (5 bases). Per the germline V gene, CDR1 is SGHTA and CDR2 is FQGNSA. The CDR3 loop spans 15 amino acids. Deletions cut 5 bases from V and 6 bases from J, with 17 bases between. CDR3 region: CASSPGRALSNEQFF. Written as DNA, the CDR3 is TGTGCCAGCAGCCCTGGGCGGGCGCTAAGCAATGAGCAGTTCTTC. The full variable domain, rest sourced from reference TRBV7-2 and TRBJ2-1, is GAGVSQSPSNKVTEKGKDVELRCDPISGHTALYWYRQSLGQGLEFLIYFQGNSAPDKSGLPSDRFSAERTGGSVSTLTIQRTQQEDSAVYLCASSPGRALSNEQFFGPGTRLTVL.

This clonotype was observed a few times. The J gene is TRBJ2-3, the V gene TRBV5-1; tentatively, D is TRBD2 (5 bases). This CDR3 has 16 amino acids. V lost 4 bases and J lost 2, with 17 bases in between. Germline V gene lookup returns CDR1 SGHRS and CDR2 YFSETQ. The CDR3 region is CASSRRTGLLTDTQYF. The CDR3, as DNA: TGCGCCAGCAGCAGGAGGACGGGGTTACTCACAGATACGCAGTATTTT.

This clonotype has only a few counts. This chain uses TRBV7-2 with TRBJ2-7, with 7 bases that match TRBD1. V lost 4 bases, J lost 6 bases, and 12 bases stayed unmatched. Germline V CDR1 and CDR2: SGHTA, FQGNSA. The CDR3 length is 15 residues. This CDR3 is CASSSKTGPGLEQYF. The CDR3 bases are TGTGCCAGCAGCTCAAAGACAGGGCCGGGGCTCGAGCAGTACTTC.

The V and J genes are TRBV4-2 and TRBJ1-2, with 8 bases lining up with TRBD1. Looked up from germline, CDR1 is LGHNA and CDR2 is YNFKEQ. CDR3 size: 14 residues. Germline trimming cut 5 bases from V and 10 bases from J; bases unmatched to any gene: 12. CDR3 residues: CASSYTPGQAVYTF. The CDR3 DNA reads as TGTGCCAGCAGCTATACTCCGGGACAGGCGGTCTACACCTTC.

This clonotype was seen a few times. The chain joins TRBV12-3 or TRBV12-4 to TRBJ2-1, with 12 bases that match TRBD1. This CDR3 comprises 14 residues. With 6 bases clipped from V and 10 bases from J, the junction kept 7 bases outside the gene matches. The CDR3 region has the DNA TGTGCCAGCAGCCCGGGACAGGGGGCCAACGAGCAGTTCTTC. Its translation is CASSPGQGANEQFF.

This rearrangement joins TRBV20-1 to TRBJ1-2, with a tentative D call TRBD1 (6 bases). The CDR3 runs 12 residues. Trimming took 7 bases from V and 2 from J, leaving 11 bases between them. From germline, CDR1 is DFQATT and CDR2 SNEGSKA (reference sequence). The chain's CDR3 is CSGWGLNYGYTF. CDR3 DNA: TGCAGTGGATGGGGGCTGAACTATGGCTACACCTTC.

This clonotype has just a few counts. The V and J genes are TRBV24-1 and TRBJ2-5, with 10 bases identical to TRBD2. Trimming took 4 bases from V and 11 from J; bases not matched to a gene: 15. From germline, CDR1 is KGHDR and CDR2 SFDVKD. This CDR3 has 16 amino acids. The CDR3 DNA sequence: TGTGCCACCAGTGACCCCGGACTAGCGGCCCACAATGAGCAGTACTTC. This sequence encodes CATSDPGLAAHNEQYF.

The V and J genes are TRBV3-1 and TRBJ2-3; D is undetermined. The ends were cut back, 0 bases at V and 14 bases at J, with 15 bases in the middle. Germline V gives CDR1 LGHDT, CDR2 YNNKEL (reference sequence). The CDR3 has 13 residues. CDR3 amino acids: CASSQDQSRDAYF. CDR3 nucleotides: TGTGCCAGCAGCCAAGATCAGAGCAGAGACGCGTATTTT.

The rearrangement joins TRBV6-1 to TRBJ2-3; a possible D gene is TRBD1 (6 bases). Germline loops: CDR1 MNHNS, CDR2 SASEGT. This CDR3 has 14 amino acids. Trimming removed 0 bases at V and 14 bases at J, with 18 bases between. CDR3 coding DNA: TGTGCCAGCAGTGAAGCTCTACAGGGCCCATACGCGTATTTT. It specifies CASSEALQGPYAYF.

The chain's CDR3 is CASSLAGAGGSTF. CDR3 in DNA: TGCGCCAGCAGCTTGGCCGGGGCAGGGGGTTCCACCTTC. This chain joins TRBV5-1 and TRBJ1-2; 7 positions match TRBD1. CDR1 SGHRS and CDR2 YFSETQ come from the germline V gene. The CDR3 has 13 amino acids. The V gene end was trimmed by 0 bases and the J gene end by 13 bases; junction bases not matched to a gene: 9.